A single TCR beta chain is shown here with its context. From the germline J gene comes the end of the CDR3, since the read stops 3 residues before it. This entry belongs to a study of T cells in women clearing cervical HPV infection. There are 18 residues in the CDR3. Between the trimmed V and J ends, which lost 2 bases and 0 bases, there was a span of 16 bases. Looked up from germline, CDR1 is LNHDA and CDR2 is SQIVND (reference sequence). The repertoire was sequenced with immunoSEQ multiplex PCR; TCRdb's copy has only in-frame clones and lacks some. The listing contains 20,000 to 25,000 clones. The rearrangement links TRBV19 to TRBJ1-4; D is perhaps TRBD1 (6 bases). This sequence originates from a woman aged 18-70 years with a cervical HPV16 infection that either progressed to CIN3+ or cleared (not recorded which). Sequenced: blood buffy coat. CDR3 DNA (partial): TGTGCCAGTAGTATACAGGGGTATGATATTGCAACTAATGAAAAA. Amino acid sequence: CASSIQGYDIATNEK. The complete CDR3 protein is CASSIQGYDIATNEKLFF.